The 21 T cell receptor beta chains presented below share a single source sample, sequenced in a study of T cells in Graves' hyperthyroidism and ophthalmopathy. Researchers took RNA transcripts and amplified the TCR beta CDR3 regions from them. The TCR CDR3 was amplified in a first-round RT-PCR using the HTBI primer set. TCRdb processed the multiplex PCR reads anew with MiXCR; each CDR3 protein has one entry. In the table there are about 400,000 distinct CDR3 sequences, more than 12% of which are singletons. What was sequenced was blood. These receptor sequences come from a woman aged 25-40 years with Graves' ophthalmopathy.

In its sample, this clonotype was seen many times. The chain joins TRBV11-2 to TRBJ1-3; 10 bases map to TRBD1. Looked up from germline, CDR1 is SGHAT and CDR2 is FQNNGV. V shed 2 bases and J 1 base; nucleotides not matched to a gene: 5. CDR3 length equals 17 residues. The chain's CDR3 is CASSLTSDRGSGNTIYF. In DNA, the CDR3 is TGTGCCAGCAGCTTAACCTCGGACAGGGGGTCTGGAAACACCATATATTTT.

This clonotype was seen at least ten times. CDR3 in amino acids: CASSQDLDSSGYTF. DNA of the CDR3: TGTGCCAGCAGCCAAGATTTGGACTCCTCGGGCTACACCTTC. This chain links TRBV3-1 with TRBJ1-2; D is undetermined. The V and J ends lost 0 bases and 8 bases respectively, with 13 bases between them. The CDR3 length is 14 residues. From germline, CDR1 is LGHDT and CDR2 YNNKEL (reference sequence).

Many counts were recorded for this clonotype. The chain is built from TRBV7-9 and TRBJ1-1; D remains ambiguous. CDR1 is SEHNR, CDR2 FQNEAQ, per germline (reference sequence). V gave up 5 bases and J gave up 3 bases, with 16 bases separating them. This CDR3 has 15 residues. For the CDR3, the DNA is TGTGCCAGCAGCACAAAAACGGGAGGCGACACTGAAGCTTTCTTT. It encodes CASSTKTGGDTEAFF.

This clonotype was found many times. The rearrangement uses TRBV2 and TRBJ2-7; 7 nucleotides agree with TRBD2. The CDR3 has 13 residues. CDR1 and CDR2 (germline): SNHLY, FYNNEI. The V and J ends lost 4 bases and 6 bases, in that order; junction bases with no gene match: 6. CDR3 loop: CASSAGREGEQYF. The CDR3 DNA is TGTGCCAGCAGTGCGGGGAGGGAAGGCGAGCAGTACTTC.

This clonotype was counted at least ten times. The chain joins TRBV13 to TRBJ2-2, with 8 bases matching TRBD1. Germline V gene data show CDR1 as PRHDT and CDR2 as FYEKMQ (reference sequence). The V and J ends lost 3 bases and 4 bases, in that order; junction bases with no gene match: 7. This CDR3 region has 16 residues. CDR3 in DNA: TGTGCCAGCAGCTTCGTCTCAGGGGGCACCACCGGGGAGCTGTTTTTT. Translated, it gives CASSFVSGGTTGELFF.

This chain uses TRBV20-1 with TRBJ2-7; D is ambiguous. Per germline, CDR1 DFQATT and CDR2 SNEGSKA (reference sequence). The germline V and J ends were trimmed by 2 bases and 6 bases, with 11 bases remaining between them. The CDR3 spans 12 residues. DNA of the CDR3: TGCAGTGCTAGACAGGTAGTTAGCGAGCAGTACTTC. This encodes CSARQVVSEQYF.

This clonotype was detected many times. The CDR3 DNA follows: TGTGCCAGCAGCGCACGAACCGGGGGGGGATCCGTGAACACTGAAGCTTTCTTT. Translating it yields CASSARTGGGSVNTEAFF. The V call is TRBV11-2, the J call TRBJ1-1, with D maybe TRBD1 (5 bases). This CDR3 comprises 18 residues. CDR1 and CDR2 (germline): SGHAT, FQNNGV. Trimming removed 5 bases from V and 0 bases from J, with 22 bases in between. Looking up the rest from reference TRBV11-2 and TRBJ1-1 gives the full variable domain: EAGVAQSPRYKIIEKRQSVAFWCNPISGHATLYWYQQILGQGPKLLIQFQNNGVVDDSQLPKDRFSAERLKGVDSTLKIQPAKLEDSAVYLCASSARTGGGSVNTEAFFGQGTRLTVV.

About this clonotype: A single base separates this from a much larger clone, so it may be a read error. The chain recombines TRBV28 with TRBJ2-1, with D unresolved. CDR3 length: 12 residues. Germline CDR1 is MDHEN and CDR2 is SYDVKM. CDR3 in DNA: TGTGTCAGCAGTAGCTACAACAATGAGCAGTTCTTC. It specifies CVSSSYNNEQFF.

This clonotype was counted at least ten times. The chain joins TRBV3-1 to TRBJ1-2; 11 nucleotides match TRBD1. Trimming cost V 4 bases and J 6 bases; bases outside gene matches: 1. This CDR3 is 13 amino acids long. Germline CDR1 is LGHDT and CDR2 is YNNKEL (reference sequence). In DNA form, the CDR3 reads TGTGCCAGCAGCCGGACAGGGGGCAATGGCTACACCTTC. Protein: CASSRTGGNGYTF.

In its sample, this clonotype was seen many times. This chain uses TRBV2 with TRBJ2-7, with D unresolved. This CDR3 contains 12 residues. Germline lookup yields CDR1 SNHLY and CDR2 FYNNEI. Trimming removed 5 bases at V and 2 bases at J, with 7 bases between. CDR3 residues: CASSRSTYEQYF. The CDR3 nucleotides are TGTGCCAGCAGTCGCAGTACCTACGAGCAGTACTTC.

This clonotype was detected ten times or more. The chain joins TRBV6-1 to TRBJ2-5; TRBD2 aligns across 9 bases. This CDR3 has 14 residues. The germline CDR1 and CDR2 sequences are MNHNS and SASEGT. V was pared by 8 bases and J by 5 bases, with 9 bases of the junction left unmatched. CDR3: CASQRWSGGETQYF. CDR3 bases: TGTGCCAGCCAGCGGTGGAGCGGGGGGGAGACCCAGTACTTC.

This sequence joins TRBV20-1 and TRBJ2-1, with 9 bases lining up with TRBD1. This CDR3 spans 20 amino acids. The V gene end was trimmed by 0 bases and the J gene end by 4 bases; junction bases not matched to a gene: 19. Germline loops: CDR1 DFQATT, CDR2 SNEGSKA (reference sequence). CDR3 DNA: TGCAGTGCTAGAGATCCAGGGGACAGGGCGCGGCGGGCGGGATACAATGAGCAGTTCTTC. It is translated as CSARDPGDRARRAGYNEQFF.

The chain joins TRBV6-1 to TRBJ2-3; D is possibly TRBD2 (5 bases). This CDR3 is built from 15 residues. V lost 6 bases and J 0 bases, leaving 13 bases between the germline ends. Germline V gene sequence: CDR1 MNHNS, CDR2 SASEGT. The CDR3 region has the DNA TGTGCCAGCAGAAGGACTCATTATAGCACAGATACGCAGTATTTT. As protein: CASRRTHYSTDTQYF.

This clonotype was counted ten times or more. The chain links TRBV20-1 to TRBJ2-5; the D gene is possibly TRBD1 (7 bases). CDR1 is DFQATT and CDR2 is SNEGSKA in the germline V gene (reference sequence). The CDR3 loop spans 12 amino acids. Trimming pared 0 bases from V and 9 bases from J, leaving 11 bases between. CDR3 sequence reads: CSARDQGGAQYF. In DNA form, the CDR3 reads TGCAGTGCTAGAGATCAGGGGGGAGCCCAGTACTTC.

This clonotype appeared many times. As DNA, the CDR3 is TGCAGTGCCAACGACCTCAAAAACATTCAGTACTTC. Translated, it gives CSANDLKNIQYF. This chain uses TRBV20-1 with TRBJ2-4; D gene uncertain. Germline V lookup: CDR1 DFQATT, CDR2 SNEGSKA (reference sequence). The CDR3 consists of 12 residues. Trimming removed 6 bases from V and 3 bases from J, with 9 bases in between.

This clonotype was counted many times. This chain joins TRBV12-5 and TRBJ2-2; D is possibly TRBD1 (6 bases). The CDR3 has 20 amino acids. The V and J ends lost 0 bases and 4 bases respectively, with 24 bases between them. In germline, CDR1 is LGHNT, CDR2 FRNRAP. The CDR3, as DNA: TGTGCTAGTGGTTTGGTAATCTTCCAGGGGAGTTTGTTTAGCACCGGGGAGCTGTTTTTT. Translation gives CASGLVIFQGSLFSTGELFF.

This chain connects TRBV9 to TRBJ1-3; 8 bases line up with TRBD1. J gave up 0 bases and V 0 bases, and 2 bases lay outside the gene matches. This CDR3 is built from 16 residues. Germline V lookup: CDR1 SGDLS, CDR2 YYNGEE. The CDR3 protein is CASSVGQGASGNTIYF. In DNA, the CDR3 is TGTGCCAGCAGCGTAGGTCAGGGGGCCTCTGGAAACACCATATATTTT.

V is TRBV19 and J is TRBJ2-3, with TRBD2 matching 13 bases. CDR3 length equals 15 residues. Germline CDR1 and CDR2: LNHDA and SQIVND (reference sequence). Trimming removed 9 bases from V and 3 bases from J; junction bases left unmatched: 6. CDR3 nucleotides: TGTGCCAGCAAGAGGACTAGCGGGGGAACAGATACGCAGTATTTT. Encoded protein: CASKRTSGGTDTQYF.

Of note for this clonotype: A junction boundary mismatches the germline segment, possibly from a read error. V usage is TRBV12-3 or TRBV12-4 and J usage is TRBJ1-3, with D uncertain. The CDR3 consists of 10 residues. The CDR3 nucleotides read TGTCAGCAAATTGGAAACACCATGTATTTT. This translates into CQQIGNTMYF.

The table lists this clonotype with a few counts. The J gene is TRBJ2-2, the V gene TRBV7-3; TRBD2 matches 9 bases. The CDR3 loop spans 14 amino acids. CDR1 SGHTA and CDR2 FQGTGA come from the germline V gene. The V segment lost 4 bases and the J segment 7 bases; nucleotides outside the gene matches: 4. The CDR3 spells CASSSGLAGGELFF. CDR3 DNA: TGTGCCAGCAGCTCGGGACTAGCTGGCGGGGAGCTGTTTTTT.

This clonotype was observed a few times. At one end, the junction sequence differs from germline, possibly due to a read error. The V gene is TRBV6-1, the J gene TRBJ1-6; 7 bases map to TRBD1. This CDR3 spans 17 amino acids. CDR1 and CDR2 (germline): MNHNS, SASEGT. The CDR3 spells CACRKRMTGSKDSPLHF. The CDR3 DNA is TGTGCCTGCAGGAAGCGGATGACAGGGTCGAAGGATTCACCCCTCCACTTT.